The 8 T cell receptor beta chains in this list originate from one sample, sequenced in a study of blood T cell repertoires in COVID-19. Produced via immunoSEQ multiplex PCR; TCRdb's table is partial and in-frame only. The sample lists over 200,000 clones; around 80% were seen once. Sequenced input: peripheral blood. Source of these receptors: a human donor in a cohort sampled during active COVID-19.

The rearrangement uses TRBV3-1 (or the pseudogene TRBV3-2) and TRBJ2-7, with TRBD2 as a possible D gene (5 bases). The CDR3 is 15 residues long. Trimming removed 4 bases from V and 0 bases from J, with 13 bases in between. The germline gives CDR1 LGHDT, CDR2 YNNKEL (reference sequence). The CDR3 spells CASSLGLASSYEQYF. For the CDR3, the DNA is TGTGCCAGCAGCCTCGGACTTGCGAGCTCCTACGAGCAGTACTTC.

The J gene is TRBJ2-7, the V gene TRBV6-5, with TRBD1 as a possible D gene (5 bases). The V gene lost 6 bases and the J gene lost 4 bases, with 16 bases spanning the gap. The CDR3 is 14 residues long. Germline V gene sequence: CDR1 MNHEY, CDR2 SVGAGI. CDR3 sequence reads: CASRRQSSRYEQYF. CDR3 DNA: TGTGCCAGCAGACGACAGTCAAGCCGATACGAGCAGTACTTC.

The CDR3 coding sequence is TGTGCCAGCAGCCCCCGGACAGGAAGCTCCTACGAGCAGTACTTC. Translating gives CASSPRTGSSYEQYF. This rearrangement joins TRBV11-2 to TRBJ2-7, with 7 bases matching TRBD1. This CDR3 comprises 15 residues. V lost 5 bases, J lost 0 bases, and 7 bases stayed unmatched. Germline-derived CDR1 and CDR2 are SGHAT and FQNNGV.

The chain couples TRBV3-1 (or the pseudogene TRBV3-2) to TRBJ1-1; possibly TRBD1 for D (6 bases). From germline, CDR1 is LGHDT and CDR2 YNNKEL (reference sequence). The CDR3 is 15 amino acids. Between the trimmed V and J ends, which lost 1 base and 6 bases, there was a span of 15 bases. The CDR3 nucleotides are TGTGCCAGCAGCCAAGCGTACAGGGAGGGCGCTGAAGCTTTCTTT. Translation: CASSQAYREGAEAFF.

The chain links TRBV18 to TRBJ1-4, with TRBD1 identical over 9 bases. This CDR3 has 18 amino acids. Germline CDR1 KGHSH, CDR2 LQKENI. V was clipped by 3 bases and J by 7 bases; unmatched bases: 15. The CDR3 nucleotides read TGTGCCAGCTCACCGAGGACAGGGGCCGCCAAAGTGTCTGAAAAACTGTTTTTT. Its protein is CASSPRTGAAKVSEKLFF.

This chain links TRBV5-4 with TRBJ1-4; the D is unclear. Germline values: CDR1 SGHNT, CDR2 YYREEE (reference sequence). The ends were cut back, 3 bases at V and 8 bases at J, with 17 bases in the middle. The CDR3 sequence is 15 residues long. The CDR3 here is CASSSVGGGKEKLFF. The CDR3 DNA reads as TGTGCCAGCAGCTCGGTGGGCGGAGGAAAAGAAAAACTGTTTTTT.

The CDR3 DNA is TGTGCCAGCACAGTATTAGCGGGAGGCAATGAGCAGTTCTTC. Amino acid sequence: CASTVLAGGNEQFF. The V and J genes are TRBV2 and TRBJ2-1; 10 positions agree with TRBD2. Germline V gene data show CDR1 as SNHLY and CDR2 as FYNNEI. With V trimmed by 7 bases and J by 6 bases, 6 bases remained unmatched. The CDR3 is made up of 14 amino acids.

The V gene is TRBV14, the J gene TRBJ1-5; D gene ambiguous. The germline V gene has CDR1 SGHDN and CDR2 FVKESK. The CDR3 has 11 residues. Trimming took 4 bases from V and 5 from J, leaving 3 bases between them. CDR3 sequence reads: CASSLYQPQHF. The CDR3 coding sequence is TGTGCCAGCAGCCTATATCAGCCCCAGCATTTT.